This T cell receptor (beta chain) was found in a study of blood T cells in healthy people across ages. Overall study results and limits: Roughly linear declines in TCR beta diversity per million T cells occurred with age. Naive and antigen-experienced cells could not be conclusively compared, given unsorted PBMCs.

Through a sample-barcoded 5' primer and a J-beta primer mix, a second PCR was run for roughly 6 to 12 cycles. A template-switch adaptor that had 12 random nucleotides put a tag on each cDNA molecule. MiXCR, applied by TCRdb to the 5' RACE reads, yields one record per CDR3 protein. The sample holds approximately 1,100,000 distinct CDR3 sequences; around 43% are singletons and the top ten take 18%. The CDR3 extends over 14 amino acids. V was pared by 6 bases and J by 1 base, with 11 bases between. Comment on this clonotype: Its antigen is not known.

Sequences were obtained from blood. This TCR was recovered from a woman aged 55-70 years in good health. The chain combines TRBV12-3 or TRBV12-4 with TRBJ2-3; D perhaps matches TRBD1 (6 bases). The CDR3 region is CASRGQSGTDTQYF. The CDR3 nucleotides read TGTGCCAGCAGAGGACAGAGTGGCACAGATACGCAGTATTTT.